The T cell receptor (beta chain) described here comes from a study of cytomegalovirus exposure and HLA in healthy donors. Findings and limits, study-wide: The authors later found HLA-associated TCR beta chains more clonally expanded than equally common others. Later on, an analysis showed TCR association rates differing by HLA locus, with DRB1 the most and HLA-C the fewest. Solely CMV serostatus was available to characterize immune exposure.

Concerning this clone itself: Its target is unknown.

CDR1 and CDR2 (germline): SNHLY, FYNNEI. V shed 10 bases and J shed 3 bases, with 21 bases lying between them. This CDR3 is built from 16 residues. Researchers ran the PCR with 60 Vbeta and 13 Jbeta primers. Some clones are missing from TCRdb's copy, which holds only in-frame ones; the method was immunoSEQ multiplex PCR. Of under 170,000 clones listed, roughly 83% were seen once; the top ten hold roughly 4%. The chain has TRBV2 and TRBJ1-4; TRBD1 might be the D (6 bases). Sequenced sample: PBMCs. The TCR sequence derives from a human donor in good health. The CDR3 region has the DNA TGTGCCACCAAGGAGATAGGGGGGGGCTCTAATGAAAAACTGTTTTTT. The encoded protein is CATKEIGGGSNEKLFF.